This T cell receptor beta chain was retrieved from a study of cytomegalovirus exposure and HLA in healthy donors. General observations from the study: An observed cluster of highly shared sequence variants was recorded as a likely sequencing artifact. CMV serostatus was the sole immune exposure information available. The listing of 150 to 200 TCR beta chains classed them as cytomegalovirus-associated. 87-base-pair reads could not separate some V segments, including TRBV6-2 and TRBV6-3.

It was with 60 Vbeta and 13 Jbeta primers that the PCR ran. Generated by immunoSEQ multiplex PCR, the TCRdb table keeps only in-frame clones and is missing some. Here the sample spans some 150,000 clones, 60% to 80% being singletons. This clone was observed a single time. The antigen is not known. The CDR3 consists of 15 residues. The V and J ends lost 3 bases and 8 bases, in that order; junction bases with no gene match: 8. Germline V CDR1 and CDR2: KGHSH, LQKENI. This TCR was recovered from a man between 60 and 70 years old in good health and CMV-seronegative. The genes are TRBV18 and TRBJ1-4, with 8 bases lining up with TRBD1. The sample comprised PBMCs. For the CDR3, the DNA is TGTGCCAGCTCACCCGGCACAGGGGGAGAGGAAAAACTGTTTTTT. Translating gives CASSPGTGGEEKLFF.